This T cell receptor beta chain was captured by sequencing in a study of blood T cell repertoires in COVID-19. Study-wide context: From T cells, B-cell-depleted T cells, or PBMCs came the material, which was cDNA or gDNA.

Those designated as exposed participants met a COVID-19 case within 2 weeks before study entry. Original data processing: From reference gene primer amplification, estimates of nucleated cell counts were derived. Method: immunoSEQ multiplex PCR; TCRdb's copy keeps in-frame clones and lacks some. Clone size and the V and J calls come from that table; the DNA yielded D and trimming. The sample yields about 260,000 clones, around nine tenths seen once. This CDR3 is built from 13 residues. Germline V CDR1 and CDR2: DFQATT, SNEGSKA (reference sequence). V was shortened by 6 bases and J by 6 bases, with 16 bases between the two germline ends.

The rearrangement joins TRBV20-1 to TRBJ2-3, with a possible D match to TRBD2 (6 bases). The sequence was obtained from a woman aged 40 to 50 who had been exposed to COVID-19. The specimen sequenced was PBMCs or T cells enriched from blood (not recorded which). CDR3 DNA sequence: TGCAGTGCCAGTTCCCTGGGGGGTGATACGCAGTATTTT. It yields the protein CSASSLGGDTQYF.